A single sample is the source of the 7 T cell receptor beta chains below, sequenced in a study of vaccination and CD4 T cells after COVID-19. Their target antigens are unknown. The treatment is: approximately nine-day PBMC culture with coronavirus spike peptide pools or control peptides (ViraFEST assay). Sequenced with the Oncomine TCR Beta short-read assay was DNA taken from cultured CD4+ T cells. TCRdb re-called the PCR reads with MiXCR, one entry per CDR3 protein. The repertoire holds 3,000 to 4,000 distinct CDR3 sequences, with around 15% as singletons. Sequenced sample: CD4+ T cells from blood, cultured in vitro. The receptors derive from a human donor who had recovered from COVID-19.

By share, this clonotype ranks as medium-sized (0.01 to 0.1%). The DNA for the CDR3 is TGTGCCAGCAGCTTGGCGGGAGCCTACGAGCAGTACTTC. It codes for CASSLAGAYEQYF. This rearrangement joins TRBV11-3 to TRBJ2-7; TRBD2 aligns across 7 bases. This CDR3 spans 13 amino acids. V gave up 3 bases and J gave up 2 bases; unmatched junction bases: 1. Germline lookup yields CDR1 SGHNT and CDR2 YENEEA.

Within the sample, this clonotype is large. V is TRBV7-2 and J is TRBJ2-2; 12 bases match TRBD2. Germline V gene data show CDR1 as SGHTA and CDR2 as FQGNSA. V was pared by 10 bases and J by 4 bases, with 7 bases of the junction left unmatched. The CDR3 runs 15 residues. CDR3 DNA sequence: TGTGCCACCATCCAGGGACTAGCGGGCACCGGGGAGCTGTTTTTT. As protein: CATIQGLAGTGELFF.

This clonotype was observed a handful of times. The rearrangement joins TRBV4-1 to TRBJ2-1, with 10 positions matching TRBD2. After removal of 0 bases from V and 0 bases from J, the junction contained 8 bases not matched to a gene. Germline CDR1 reads MGHRA; CDR2 reads YSYEKL. The CDR3 has 19 residues. DNA for the CDR3: TGCGCCAGCAGCCAAGACCCTAGCGGGGGCCTACGCTCCTACAATGAGCAGTTCTTC. This translates into CASSQDPSGGLRSYNEQFF.

This clonotype was seen a handful of times. V and J are TRBV12-3 or TRBV12-4 and TRBJ2-5; D gene uncertain. The CDR3 covers 13 residues. V lost 1 base and J lost 4, with 7 bases in between. In DNA form, the CDR3 reads TGTGCCAGCAGTTTAGTCGGCGGAGAGACCCAGTACTTC. Amino acids: CASSLVGGETQYF.

Within the sample, this clonotype is medium-sized (0.01 to 0.1%). The J gene is TRBJ1-6, the V gene TRBV5-1, with 10 nucleotides matching TRBD1. V trimming: 0 bases; J trimming: 9 bases; junction bases outside the gene matches: 3. The germline CDR1 and CDR2 sequences are SGHRS and YFSETQ. CDR3 size: 15 residues. The CDR3 nucleotides read TGCGCCAGCAGCTTGGGGGACAGGGGAGGTTCACCCCTCCACTTT. As protein: CASSLGDRGGSPLHF. Combining the CDR3 with reference TRBV5-1 and TRBJ1-6 gives the whole variable domain KAGVTQTPRYLIKTRGQQVTLSCSPISGHRSVSWYQQTPGQGLQFLFEYFSETQRNKGNFPGRFSGRQFSNSRSEMNVSTLELGDSALYLCASSLGDRGGSPLHFGNGTRLTVT.

This clonotype showed up just a few times. The V and J genes are TRBV19 and TRBJ1-2; D is possibly TRBD1 (6 bases). Germline assignment: CDR1 LNHDA and CDR2 SQIVND (reference sequence). The CDR3 is made up of 16 amino acids. V lost 4 bases, J lost 0 bases, and 15 bases lay in between. CDR3: CASSTTDRPTNYGYTF. In DNA form, the CDR3 reads TGTGCCAGTAGTACGACTGACAGGCCAACTAACTATGGCTACACCTTC.

This clonotype is classed as medium-sized (0.01 to 0.1%). The CDR3 coding sequence is TGCAGTGCTAGCCCCTTCGGAGGGGAAGAGACCCAGTACTTC. This sequence encodes CSASPFGGEETQYF. The J gene is TRBJ2-5, the V gene TRBV20-1, with D maybe TRBD2 (6 bases). Germline assignment: CDR1 DFQATT and CDR2 SNEGSKA (reference sequence). CDR3 length: 14 residues. V was cut by 3 bases and J by 3 bases, with 14 bases left in between.